This T cell receptor beta chain was sequenced in a study of cytomegalovirus exposure and HLA in healthy donors. At the level of the study: Findings of an earlier analysis included around 120 million unique TCR beta sequences from 170 million or so T cells. Overall study findings and caveats: Rare TCR sequences predominated, though certain public TCRs were found in many donors. Later genetic work tied a missense DCLRE1C variant to beta-chain V and J trimming. Later on, analysis showed that most CMV-associated TCR beta chains appeared to be HLA-restricted.

PCR amplification relied on 60 Vbeta primers (plus 13 Jbeta primers). This table comes from immunoSEQ multiplex PCR, and its TCRdb copy is limited to in-frame clones, with some not included. The repertoire holds about 94,000 clones, with about 80% as singletons. Notes on this clone: Its antigen is still unknown.

The CDR3 runs 14 residues. CDR1 and CDR2 from the germline V gene are SGHTA and FQGNSA. Trimming stripped 4 bases from V and 3 bases from J, with 13 bases between. The receptor was isolated from a human donor in good health. Sequenced: PBMCs. The rearrangement links TRBV7-2 to TRBJ2-7; D might be TRBD2 (6 bases). The CDR3 DNA is TGTGCCAGCAGCTCCCGGACTACTAGCTACGAGCAGTACTTC. Amino acid sequence: CASSSRTTSYEQYF. Together with reference TRBV7-2 and TRBJ2-7, the CDR3 gives the full variable domain: GAGVSQSPSNKVTEKGKDVELRCDPISGHTALYWYRQSLGQGLEFLIYFQGNSAPDKSGLPSDRFSAERTGGSVSTLTIQRTQQEDSAVYLCASSSRTTSYEQYFGPGTRLTVT.